A single sample is the source of the 23 T cell receptor beta chains below, sequenced in a study of blood T cell repertoires in COVID-19. Produced via immunoSEQ multiplex PCR; TCRdb's table is partial and in-frame only. The sample yields about 140,000 clones, 88% seen once. What was sequenced was peripheral blood. These receptors all stem from a human donor with COVID-19, enrolled during active disease. The donor label of this sample is uncertain.

CDR3 sequence: CASRDARGRSNTGELFF. The DNA of the CDR3 is TGTGCCAGTAGAGACGCCAGGGGGAGGTCGAACACCGGGGAGCTGTTTTTT. The V and J genes are TRBV19 and TRBJ2-2, with D tentatively TRBD1 (7 bases). This CDR3 comprises 17 residues. The germline V and J ends were trimmed by 6 bases and 0 bases, with 17 bases remaining between them. Germline V gene data show CDR1 as LNHDA and CDR2 as SQIVND (reference sequence).

V gene TRBV5-1 combines with J gene TRBJ2-7, with 7 nucleotides matching TRBD1. Germline CDR1 SGHRS, CDR2 YFSETQ. CDR3 length: 16 amino acids. V lost 4 bases to trimming and J lost 2 bases; unmatched junction nucleotides: 12. This CDR3 is CASSHQPGTEPYEQYF. CDR3 in DNA: TGCGCCAGCAGCCATCAGCCCGGGACAGAACCCTACGAGCAGTACTTC.

V is TRBV19 and J is TRBJ1-1; D ambiguous. V gave up 3 bases and J gave up 1 base, with 12 bases separating them. Per the germline V gene, CDR1 is LNHDA and CDR2 is SQIVND (reference sequence). The length of the CDR3 is 15 residues. The CDR3 nucleotides are TGTGCCAGTAGTATTCTCGGGGTCTCGAACACTGAAGCTTTCTTT. Its translation is CASSILGVSNTEAFF.

This sequence joins TRBV2 and TRBJ1-5; 8 bases align to TRBD1. CDR3 length: 14 residues. V trimming: 7 bases; J trimming: 6 bases; junction bases outside the gene matches: 8. The germline CDR1 and CDR2 sequences are SNHLY and FYNNEI. CDR3 amino acids: CASTETGVVQPQHF. CDR3 coding DNA: TGTGCCAGCACAGAGACAGGGGTGGTTCAGCCCCAGCATTTT.

The V gene is TRBV27, the J gene TRBJ2-3; 7 bases map to TRBD1. Trimming took 0 bases from V and 6 from J; bases not matched to a gene: 3. Germline V gene data show CDR1 as MNHEY and CDR2 as SMNVEV (reference sequence). This CDR3 comprises 14 residues. The CDR3 region is CASSLSQGVDTQYF. The CDR3 region has the DNA TGTGCCAGCAGTTTATCGCAGGGGGTGGATACGCAGTATTTT.

The chain joins TRBV6-5 to TRBJ1-5, with TRBD1 matching over 9 bases. CDR1 is MNHEY, CDR2 SVGAGI, per germline. V trimming: 8 bases; J trimming: 0 bases; junction bases outside the gene matches: 5. The CDR3 spans 15 residues. CDR3 residues: CASGWTGDSNQPQHF. In DNA, the CDR3 is TGTGCCAGCGGATGGACAGGGGATAGCAATCAGCCCCAGCATTTT.

This chain connects TRBV21-1 to TRBJ1-1. TRBV21-1 is flagged as a pseudogene. The CDR3 has 16 amino acids. CDR3 coding DNA: TGTGCCAGCAGCAACTACTGGAGTAGAACGCCTACTGAAGCTTTCTTT. As protein: CASSNYWSRTPTEAFF.

V gene TRBV7-2 combines with J gene TRBJ1-4; the D gene is possibly TRBD1 (5 bases). The CDR3 contains 14 residues. The germline gives CDR1 SGHTA, CDR2 FQGNSA. V dropped 8 bases and J dropped 4 bases, with 14 bases sitting between them. The CDR3 coding sequence is TGTGCCAGCCAGGGTTGGGGGGGTAATGAAAAACTGTTTTTT. The encoded protein is CASQGWGGNEKLFF.

The rearrangement links TRBV11-2 to TRBJ2-1, with a possible D match to TRBD1 (5 bases). V shed 5 bases and J shed 0 bases, with 11 bases lying between them. This CDR3 spans 15 amino acids. The V gene's germline CDR1 is SGHAT and CDR2 FQNNGV. Here the CDR3 reads CASSPRVGSYNEQFF. In DNA form, the CDR3 reads TGTGCCAGCAGCCCCAGGGTTGGCTCCTACAATGAGCAGTTCTTC.

This clone was recorded once. The chain uses TRBV5-1 and TRBJ1-1, with a weak D call TRBD1 (6 bases). This CDR3 has 14 amino acids. V was cut by 2 bases and J by 4 bases, with 12 bases left in between. CDR1 is SGHRS and CDR2 is YFSETQ in the germline V gene. The CDR3 bases are TGCGCCAGCAGCTTTATTCAGGGGAGCACTGAAGCTTTCTTT. This translates into CASSFIQGSTEAFF.

CDR3: CASSLSENTEAFF. CDR3 in DNA: TGTGCCAGCAGTTTGAGTGAGAACACTGAAGCTTTCTTT. V and J are TRBV12-3 or TRBV12-4 and TRBJ1-1; no definite D call. The length of the CDR3 is 13 residues. V lost 3 bases to trimming and J lost 1 base, with 6 bases between them.

The V and J genes are TRBV27 and TRBJ1-5; 7 bases map to TRBD1. The V gene end was trimmed by 9 bases and the J gene end by 7 bases; junction bases not matched to a gene: 15. The CDR3 has 15 residues. The germline V gene encodes CDR1 MNHEY and CDR2 SMNVEV (reference sequence). Here the CDR3 reads CASHTRGRGIQPQHF. The CDR3 bases are TGTGCCAGTCACACAAGAGGCAGGGGGATCCAGCCCCAGCATTTT.

The chain links TRBV6-5 to TRBJ2-5; the match to TRBD2 covers 7 bases. Germline assignment: CDR1 MNHEY and CDR2 SVGAGI. The CDR3 extends over 15 amino acids. Trimming took 0 bases from V and 4 from J; bases not matched to a gene: 5. The CDR3 bases are TGTGCCAGCAGTTACTCAAGGACTAGTCTAGAGACCCAGTACTTC. Protein sequence: CASSYSRTSLETQYF.

This sequence joins TRBV3-1 (or the pseudogene TRBV3-2) and TRBJ2-3, with TRBD2 as a possible D gene (6 bases). Germline loops: CDR1 LGHDT, CDR2 YNNKEL (reference sequence). This CDR3 spans 18 amino acids. Trimming pared 0 bases from V and 1 base from J, leaving 17 bases between. In nucleotides, the CDR3 is TGTGCCAGCAGCCAAGATCCGGGAGAGCGGGTAGGCACAGATACGCAGTATTTT. It specifies CASSQDPGERVGTDTQYF.

V gene TRBV3-1 (or the pseudogene TRBV3-2) combines with J gene TRBJ2-3; 9 nucleotides agree with TRBD2. Losses at the gene ends were 4 bases for V and 2 bases for J; bases not matched to a gene: 7. CDR1 and CDR2 (germline): LGHDT, YNNKEL (reference sequence). The CDR3 has 16 residues. The CDR3 sequence: CASSLRRGGFTDTQYF. As DNA, the CDR3 is TGTGCCAGCAGCCTGCGGCGGGGGGGGTTCACAGATACGCAGTATTTT.

This chain uses TRBV4-2 with TRBJ1-2; D gene unclear. Germline V gene lookup returns CDR1 LGHNA and CDR2 YNFKEQ. The CDR3 loop spans 15 amino acids. V was shortened by 2 bases and J by 1 base, with 11 bases between the two germline ends. CDR3: CASSQTRLINYGYTF. The CDR3, as DNA: TGTGCCAGCAGCCAAACGCGCCTGATTAACTATGGCTACACCTTC.

The DNA for the CDR3 is TGCGCCAGCACCCCGGGACAGGGCGCAGATACGCAGTATTTT. This encodes CASTPGQGADTQYF. The gene calls are TRBV10-1 and TRBJ2-3; 9 bases align to TRBD1. Germline values: CDR1 WNHNN, CDR2 SYGVQD (reference sequence). J was trimmed by 4 bases and V by 7 bases; bases with no gene match: 6. This CDR3 has 14 amino acids.

This chain connects TRBV5-1 to TRBJ2-3; TRBD2 aligns across 10 bases. Germline lookup yields CDR1 SGHRS and CDR2 YFSETQ. With V trimmed by 5 bases and J by 6 bases, 9 bases remained unmatched. This CDR3 comprises 15 residues. Written as DNA, the CDR3 is TGCGCCAGCAGACAGGGACTAGCGCCCGAGGATACGCAGTATTTT. The encoded protein is CASRQGLAPEDTQYF.

The gene calls are TRBV6-1 and TRBJ1-4; no reliable D call. This CDR3 contains 14 residues. The V gene's germline CDR1 is MNHNS and CDR2 SASEGT. With 3 bases removed from V and 7 bases from J, the gap between germline ends came to 12 bases. This CDR3 reads CASSENAGVEKLFF. The CDR3 DNA reads TGTGCCAGCAGTGAGAATGCAGGTGTTGAAAAACTGTTTTTT.

This chain connects TRBV4-1 to TRBJ1-2, with TRBD1 matching over 7 bases. J was trimmed by 3 bases and V by 1 base; bases with no gene match: 8. This CDR3 has 16 amino acids. Per the germline V gene, CDR1 is MGHRA and CDR2 is YSYEKL. The DNA of the CDR3 is TGCGCCAGCAGCCAAGGCAGACAGGGAAGGGACTATGGCTACACCTTC. Translating gives CASSQGRQGRDYGYTF.

This chain uses TRBV2 with TRBJ1-5; D uncertain. V lost 2 bases, J lost 0 bases, and 2 bases lay in between. The CDR3 spans 13 residues. Germline loops: CDR1 SNHLY, CDR2 FYNNEI. Here the CDR3 DNA reads TGTGCCAGCAGTGAATATAGCAATCAGCCCCAGCATTTT. This encodes CASSEYSNQPQHF. Full variable domain (outside the CDR3, taken from reference TRBV2 and TRBJ1-5): EPEVTQTPSHQVTQMGQEVILRCVPISNHLYFYWYRQILGQKVEFLVSFYNNEISEKSEIFDDQFSVERPDGSNFTLKIRSTKLEDSAMYFCASSEYSNQPQHFGDGTRLSIL.

This chain joins TRBV25-1 and TRBJ1-4, with D perhaps TRBD1 (6 bases). Germline values: CDR1 MGHDK, CDR2 SYGVNS. V gave up 3 bases and J gave up 5 bases, with 10 bases separating them. CDR3 length: 14 amino acids. CDR3 sequence reads: CASSETGANEKLFF. In DNA form, the CDR3 reads TGTGCCAGCAGTGAGACAGGTGCGAATGAAAAACTGTTTTTT. The full variable domain, rest sourced from reference TRBV25-1 and TRBJ1-4, is EADIYQTPRYLVIGTGKKITLECSQTMGHDKMYWYQQDPGMELHLIHYSYGVNSTEKGDLSSESTVSRIRTEHFPLTLESARPSHTSQYLCASSETGANEKLFFGSGTQLSVL.

This clone was detected once. The J gene is TRBJ1-5, the V gene TRBV2; 7 nucleotides line up with TRBD1. In germline, CDR1 is SNHLY, CDR2 FYNNEI. The V segment lost 7 bases and the J segment 4 bases; nucleotides outside the gene matches: 4. This CDR3 comprises 13 residues. CDR3 region: CASKKQGNQPQHF. DNA of the CDR3: TGTGCCAGCAAAAAACAGGGGAATCAGCCCCAGCATTTT.